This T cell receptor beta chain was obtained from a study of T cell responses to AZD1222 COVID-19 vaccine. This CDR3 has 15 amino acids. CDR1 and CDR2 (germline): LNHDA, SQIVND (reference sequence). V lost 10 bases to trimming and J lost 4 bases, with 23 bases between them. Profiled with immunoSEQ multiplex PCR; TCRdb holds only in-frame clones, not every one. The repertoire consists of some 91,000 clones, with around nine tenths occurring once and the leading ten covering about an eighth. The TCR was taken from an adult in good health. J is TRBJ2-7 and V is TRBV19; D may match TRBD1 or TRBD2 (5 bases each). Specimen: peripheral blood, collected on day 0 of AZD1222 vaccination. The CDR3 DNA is TGTGCCACCTCAGGGAAACCCCCGGGAACTTACGAGCAGTACTTC. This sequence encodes CATSGKPPGTYEQYF.